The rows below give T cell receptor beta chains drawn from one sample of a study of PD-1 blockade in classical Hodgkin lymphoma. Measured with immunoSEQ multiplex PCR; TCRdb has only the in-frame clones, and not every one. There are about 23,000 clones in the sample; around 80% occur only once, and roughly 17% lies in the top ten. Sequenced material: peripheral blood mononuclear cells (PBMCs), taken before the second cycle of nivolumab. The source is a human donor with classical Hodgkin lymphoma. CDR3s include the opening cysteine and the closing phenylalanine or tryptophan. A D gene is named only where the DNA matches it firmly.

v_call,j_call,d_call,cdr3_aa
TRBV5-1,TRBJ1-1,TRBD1,CASSIGQGAAFF
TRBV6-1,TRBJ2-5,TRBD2,CASILAGRETQYF
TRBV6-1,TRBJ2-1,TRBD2,CASSTSGRINEQFF
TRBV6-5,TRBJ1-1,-,CASSYTGYTEAFF
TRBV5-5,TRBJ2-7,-,CASSQRDLSYEQYF
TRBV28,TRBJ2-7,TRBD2,CASRGASGRTSEQYF
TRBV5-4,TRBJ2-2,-,CASSLATNTGELFF
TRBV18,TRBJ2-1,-,CASSPKTRGDEQFF
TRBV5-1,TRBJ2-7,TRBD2,CASSRAGREYEQYF
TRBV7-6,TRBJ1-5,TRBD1,CASSEETGNGNQPQHF
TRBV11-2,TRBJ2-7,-,CASSHPGSSSYEQYF
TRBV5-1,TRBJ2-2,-,CASRLYTGELFF
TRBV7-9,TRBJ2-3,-,CASSLLRGGGDTQYF
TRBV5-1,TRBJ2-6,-,CASSLYSTLSGANVLTF
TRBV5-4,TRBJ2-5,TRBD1,CASSLDRTGAYETQYF